This T cell receptor (beta chain) was captured in a study of graft-versus-host responses after intestinal transplantation. The protocol was immunoSEQ multiplex PCR, while the TCRdb copy is restricted to in-frame clones and leaves out a portion. Of about 20,000 clones listed, roughly half were seen once; the top ten hold about 1%. Trimming removed 0 bases from V and 3 bases from J, with 14 bases in between. This CDR3 contains 15 residues. The germline CDR1 and CDR2 sequences are SQVTM and ANQGSEA. The TCR was taken from a human patient who received an intestinal transplant. The material sequenced was alloreactive CD4+ T cells from a mixed lymphocyte reaction culture, taken before intestinal transplant. The subset here: CFSE-low proliferating T cells sorted from roughly six-day pre-transplant mixed lymphocyte reaction (GvH or HvG direction). The chain has TRBV29-1 and TRBJ1-1; weak D call: TRBD1 (6 bases). CDR3 loop: CSVEDPRGADTEAFF. CDR3 bases: TGCAGCGTTGAAGACCCCCGGGGGGCCGACACTGAAGCTTTCTTT. Looking up the rest from reference TRBV29-1 and TRBJ1-1 gives the full variable domain: SAVISQKPSRDICQRGTSLTIQCQVDSQVTMMFWYRQQPGQSLTLIATANQGSEATYESGFVIDKFPISRPNLTFSTLTVSNMSPEDSSIYLCSVEDPRGADTEAFFGQGTRLTVV.